The clone carrying this T cell receptor (beta chain) was seen many times. Trimming at V came to 4 bases and at J to 4 bases, leaving 9 bases not matched to a gene. The CDR3 extends over 17 amino acids. Germline loops: CDR1 SGHDT, CDR2 YYEEEE. This entry belongs to a study of T cells in Graves' hyperthyroidism and ophthalmopathy. It was RNA transcripts that yielded the amplified TCR beta CDR3 regions. A first-round RT-PCR of the TCR CDR3 used the HTBI primer set. TCRdb used MiXCR to reprocess the multiplex PCR reads, holding one entry per CDR3 protein. The sample includes 390,000 or so distinct CDR3 sequences, roughly 15% of them seen just once. Used for diagnoses were clinical symptoms, serum thyroxine and TRAb, thyroid ultrasound and orbital computed tomography.

V gene TRBV5-6 combines with J gene TRBJ2-3, with 13 bases matching TRBD2. The clonotype originates from a man aged 18 to 29 with Graves' ophthalmopathy. The sequencing input was blood. CDR3 sequence: CASSTRTSGSESDTQYF. The CDR3, as DNA: TGTGCCAGCAGCACACGGACTAGCGGGAGCGAGTCAGATACGCAGTATTTT.